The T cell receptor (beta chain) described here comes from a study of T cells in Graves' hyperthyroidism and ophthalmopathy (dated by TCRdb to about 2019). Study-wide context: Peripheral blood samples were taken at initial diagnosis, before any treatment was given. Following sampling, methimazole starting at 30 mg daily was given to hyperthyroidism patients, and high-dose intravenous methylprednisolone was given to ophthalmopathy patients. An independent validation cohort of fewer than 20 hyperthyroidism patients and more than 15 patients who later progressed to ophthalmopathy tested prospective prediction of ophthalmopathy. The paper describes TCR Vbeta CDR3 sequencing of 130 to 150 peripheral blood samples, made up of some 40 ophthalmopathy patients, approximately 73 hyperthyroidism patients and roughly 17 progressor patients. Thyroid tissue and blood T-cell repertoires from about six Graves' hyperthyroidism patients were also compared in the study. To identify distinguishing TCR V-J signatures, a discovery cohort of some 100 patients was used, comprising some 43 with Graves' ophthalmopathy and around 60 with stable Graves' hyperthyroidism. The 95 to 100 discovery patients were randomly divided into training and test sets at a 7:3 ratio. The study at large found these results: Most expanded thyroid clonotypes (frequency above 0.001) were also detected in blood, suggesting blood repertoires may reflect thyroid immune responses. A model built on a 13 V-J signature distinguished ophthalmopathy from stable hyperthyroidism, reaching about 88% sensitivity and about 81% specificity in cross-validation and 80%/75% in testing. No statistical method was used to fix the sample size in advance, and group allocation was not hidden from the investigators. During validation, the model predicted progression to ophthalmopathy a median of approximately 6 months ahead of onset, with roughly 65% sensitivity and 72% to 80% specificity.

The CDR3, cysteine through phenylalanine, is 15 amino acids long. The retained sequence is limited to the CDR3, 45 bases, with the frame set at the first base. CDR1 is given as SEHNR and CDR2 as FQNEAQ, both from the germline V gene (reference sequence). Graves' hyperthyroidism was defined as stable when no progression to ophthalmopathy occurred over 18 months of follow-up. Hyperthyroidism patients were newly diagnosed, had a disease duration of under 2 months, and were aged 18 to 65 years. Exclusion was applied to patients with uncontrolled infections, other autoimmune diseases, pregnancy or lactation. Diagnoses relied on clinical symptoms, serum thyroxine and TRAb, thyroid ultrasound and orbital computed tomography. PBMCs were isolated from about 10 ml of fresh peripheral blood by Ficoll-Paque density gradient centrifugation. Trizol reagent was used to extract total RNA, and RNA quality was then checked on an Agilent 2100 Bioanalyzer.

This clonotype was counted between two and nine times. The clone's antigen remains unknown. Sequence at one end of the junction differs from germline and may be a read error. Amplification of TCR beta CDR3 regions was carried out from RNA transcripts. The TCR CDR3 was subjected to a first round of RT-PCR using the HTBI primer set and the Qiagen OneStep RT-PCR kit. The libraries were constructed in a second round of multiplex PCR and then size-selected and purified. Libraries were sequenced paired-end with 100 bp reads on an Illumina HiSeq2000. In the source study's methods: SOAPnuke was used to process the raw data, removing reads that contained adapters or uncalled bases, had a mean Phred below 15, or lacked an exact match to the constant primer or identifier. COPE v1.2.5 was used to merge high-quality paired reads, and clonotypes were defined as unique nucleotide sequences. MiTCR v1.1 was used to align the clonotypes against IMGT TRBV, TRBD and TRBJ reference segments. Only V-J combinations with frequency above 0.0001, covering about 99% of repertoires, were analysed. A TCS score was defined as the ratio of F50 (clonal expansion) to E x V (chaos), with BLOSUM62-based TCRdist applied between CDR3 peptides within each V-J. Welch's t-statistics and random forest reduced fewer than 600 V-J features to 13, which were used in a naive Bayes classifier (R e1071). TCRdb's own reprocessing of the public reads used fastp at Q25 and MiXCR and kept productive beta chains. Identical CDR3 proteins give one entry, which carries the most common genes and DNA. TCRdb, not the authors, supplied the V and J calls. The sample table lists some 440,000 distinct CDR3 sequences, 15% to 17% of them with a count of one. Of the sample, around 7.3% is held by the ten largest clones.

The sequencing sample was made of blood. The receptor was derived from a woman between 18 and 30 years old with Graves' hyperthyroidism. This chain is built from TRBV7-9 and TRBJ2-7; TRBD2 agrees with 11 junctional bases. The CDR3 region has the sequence CVSSLGTSGSYEQYF. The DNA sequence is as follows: TGTGTCAGCAGCTTAGGGACTAGCGGATCCTACGAGCAGTACTTC.